Shown below are 10 T cell receptor beta chains from a single sample sequenced in a study of blood T cell repertoires in COVID-19 (TCRdb year 2020). The library came from the immunoSEQ multiplex PCR assay. TCRdb holds this immuneACCESS table with in-frame rearrangements only. Some clones are missing; in checked studies, unresolved V genes explain under half, and the rest has no known cause. The sample yields approximately 670,000 clones; approximately 90% were counted once. Together, the top ten hold over 0.2% of the sample. Sequencing was carried out using peripheral blood. All receptors derive from a woman aged 18-29 years with acute or convalescent COVID-19.

This sequence joins TRBV28 and TRBJ2-7; D not resolved. From germline, CDR1 is MDHEN and CDR2 SYDVKM. V lost 3 bases to trimming and J lost 6 bases, with 9 bases between them. The CDR3 extends over 12 amino acids. CDR3 bases: TGTGCCAGCAGTTTGTACGAGTCCGAGCAGTACTTC. Amino acids: CASSLYESEQYF.

The chain is built from TRBV29-1 and TRBJ2-2; D not certain. Germline CDR1 is SQVTM and CDR2 is ANQGSEA. The length of the CDR3 is 14 residues. Trimming removed 7 bases at V and 0 bases at J, with 12 bases between. In DNA, the CDR3 is TGCAGCGCTAAAACCAGTTCGAACACCGGGGAGCTGTTTTTT. It specifies CSAKTSSNTGELFF.

The chain joins TRBV2 to TRBJ1-5; tentative D call: TRBD1 (6 bases). Trimming stripped 7 bases from V and 3 bases from J, with 16 bases between. CDR3 size: 15 residues. CDR1 is SNHLY, CDR2 FYNNEI, per germline. The CDR3 loop reads CASNGLGTNNQPQHF. Here the CDR3 DNA reads TGTGCCAGCAACGGGCTGGGGACAAACAATCAGCCCCAGCATTTT.

J is TRBJ1-2 and V is TRBV19; TRBD1 might be the D (6 bases). With 6 bases removed from V and 8 bases from J, the gap between germline ends came to 13 bases. Germline V gene sequence: CDR1 LNHDA, CDR2 SQIVND (reference sequence). The CDR3 extends over 12 amino acids. In DNA form, the CDR3 reads TGTGCCAGTAGATTTACAGGGTCAGGCTACACCTTC. This codes for CASRFTGSGYTF.

The chain couples TRBV5-6 to TRBJ2-2; TRBD2 might be the D (5 bases). Germline CDR1 reads SGHDT; CDR2 reads YYEEEE. V was trimmed by 4 bases and J by 2 bases, leaving 9 bases between them. This CDR3 spans 14 amino acids. CDR3 region: CASSHGVNTGELFF. The CDR3 nucleotides are TGTGCCAGCAGCCACGGGGTTAACACCGGGGAGCTGTTTTTT.

The rearrangement links TRBV19 to TRBJ1-2; 7 bases match TRBD1. Germline values: CDR1 LNHDA, CDR2 SQIVND (reference sequence). The CDR3 has 14 residues. V lost 5 bases and J lost 2; bases outside the gene matches: 5. The CDR3 spells CASSLRQGNYGYTF. As DNA, the CDR3 is TGTGCCAGTAGTCTACGACAGGGAAACTATGGCTACACCTTC.

This sequence joins TRBV6-6 and TRBJ2-5, with D unresolved. The germline gives CDR1 MNHNY, CDR2 SVGAGI (reference sequence). CDR3 length: 13 residues. Trimming shortened V by 1 base and J by 5 bases, and 8 bases separated the two germline ends. The CDR3 spells CASSYLFLETQYF. The CDR3 region has the DNA TGTGCCAGCAGTTACTTATTCCTCGAGACCCAGTACTTC.

This clone is a singleton in its sample. The chain is built from TRBV10-3 and TRBJ1-1; D unclear. V lost 10 bases to trimming and J lost 8 bases, with 11 bases between them. This CDR3 is 10 amino acids long. Germline CDR1 reads ENHRY; CDR2 reads SYGVKD. For the CDR3, the DNA is TGTGCCACCTGGGAGGGCGAAGCTTTCTTT. It codes for CATWEGEAFF.

Of note for this clone: The identical CDR3 is also encoded by other nucleotide sequences in the sample. CDR3 protein: CASSRQGNYGYTF. The CDR3 DNA reads as TGTGCCAGCAGCCGTCAGGGGAACTATGGCTACACCTTC. V usage is TRBV5-4 and J usage is TRBJ1-2; TRBD1 might be the D (6 bases). CDR1 is SGHNT and CDR2 is YYREEE in the germline V gene (reference sequence). This CDR3 has 13 residues. Trimming took 4 bases from V and 2 from J, leaving 9 bases between them.

The chain has TRBV5-1 and TRBJ2-1; 16 nucleotides align to TRBD2. V lost 4 bases to trimming and J lost 5 bases; unmatched junction nucleotides: 3. The CDR3 runs to 16 residues. Germline values: CDR1 SGHRS, CDR2 YFSETQ. The CDR3 loop reads CASSPGLAGGHNEQFF. The CDR3 DNA sequence: TGCGCCAGCAGCCCGGGACTAGCGGGGGGGCACAATGAGCAGTTCTTC.